A selection of T cell receptor beta chains follows, all from one sample in a study of T cells after yellow fever vaccination. One entry per CDR3 protein results from TCRdb running MiXCR on the 5' RACE reads. This table has tens of thousands of distinct CDR3 sequences, 4.5% appearing once. The material was PBMCs, either bulk or a sorted T-cell subset (CD4+, CD8+, memory, or dextramer-sorted; not recorded which), obtained on the day of the yellow fever booster vaccination. The receptors come from a man aged 18 to 30 who received the YFV17D yellow fever vaccine. Both conserved end residues are part of each CDR3. A D gene is named only where the DNA matches it firmly. Size tells how often a clone was seen (once, few, many) or the class of an expanded clone, and some rows leave it out.

clone size: many; V gene: TRBV12-3/TRBV12-4; D gene: NA; J gene: TRBJ2-7; CDR3 protein: CAISRTSKNEQYF; CDR3 DNA: TGTGCCATCTCAAGGACTTCGAAAAACGAGCAGTACTTC
clone size: NA; V gene: TRBV4-3; D gene: NA; J gene: TRBJ2-5; CDR3 protein: CASSQDIVEGVQETQYF; CDR3 DNA: TGCGCCAGCAGCCAAGATATAGTAGAGGGGGTCCAAGAGACCCAGTACTTC
clone size: NA; V gene: TRBV5-5; D gene: NA; J gene: TRBJ2-5; CDR3 protein: CASSRILGLEETQYF; CDR3 DNA: TGTGCCAGCAGCCGAATACTGGGGCTAGAAGAGACCCAGTACTTC
clone size: many; V gene: TRBV7-8; D gene: TRBD1; J gene: TRBJ1-2; CDR3 protein: CASSSGDRASYGYTF; CDR3 DNA: TGTGCCAGCAGCTCAGGGGACAGGGCTAGTTACGGCTACACCTTC
clone size: many; V gene: TRBV2; D gene: NA; J gene: TRBJ2-7; CDR3 protein: CASSEPFEDEQYF; CDR3 DNA: TGTGCCAGCAGTGAGCCCTTCGAGGACGAGCAGTACTTC
clone size: many; V gene: TRBV6-5; D gene: NA; J gene: TRBJ2-5; CDR3 protein: CASSSSGFRETQYF; CDR3 DNA: TGTGCCAGCAGTTCCTCAGGGTTTAGGGAGACCCAGTACTTC
clone size: many; V gene: TRBV7-8; D gene: NA; J gene: TRBJ1-5; CDR3 protein: CASSLVWPSRSQPQHF; CDR3 DNA: TGTGCCAGCAGCTTAGTATGGCCTTCTAGAAGTCAGCCCCAGCATTTT
clone size: many; V gene: TRBV4-2; D gene: NA; J gene: TRBJ2-1; CDR3 protein: CASSQETAYNEQFF; CDR3 DNA: TGTGCCAGCAGCCAAGAGACAGCCTACAATGAGCAGTTCTTC
clone size: many; V gene: TRBV5-1; D gene: TRBD2; J gene: TRBJ2-1; CDR3 protein: CASSLQRGGRDEQFF; CDR3 DNA: TGCGCCAGCAGCTTACAGCGGGGGGGCCGGGATGAGCAGTTCTTC
clone size: many; V gene: TRBV4-3; D gene: TRBD2; J gene: TRBJ2-3; CDR3 protein: CASSQGGGLAELTDTQYF; CDR3 DNA: TGCGCCAGCAGCCAAGGAGGGGGACTAGCGGAGCTCACAGATACGCAGTATTTT
clone size: many; V gene: TRBV5-1; D gene: NA; J gene: TRBJ2-7; CDR3 protein: CASSLIASTYEQYF; CDR3 DNA: TGCGCCAGCAGCTTGATCGCCAGTACCTACGAGCAGTACTTC
clone size: many; V gene: TRBV6-2/TRBV6-3; D gene: NA; J gene: TRBJ2-7; CDR3 protein: CASGPVGTSYEQYF; CDR3 DNA: TGTGCCAGCGGTCCTGTGGGGACCTCCTACGAGCAGTACTTC
clone size: NA; V gene: TRBV5-1; D gene: NA; J gene: TRBJ2-5; CDR3 protein: CASSSQVDQETQYF; CDR3 DNA: TGCGCCAGCAGTTCTCAGGTAGATCAAGAGACCCAGTACTTC
clone size: many; V gene: TRBV12-3/TRBV12-4; D gene: TRBD1; J gene: TRBJ2-7; CDR3 protein: CASSPRTGNEQYF; CDR3 DNA: TGTGCCAGCAGTCCCAGGACAGGAAACGAGCAGTACTTC
clone size: NA; V gene: TRBV9; D gene: TRBD1; J gene: TRBJ1-5; CDR3 protein: CASSPGGAGGPQHF; CDR3 DNA: TGTGCCAGCAGCCCAGGGGGGGCTGGCGGGCCCCAGCATTTT
clone size: few; V gene: TRBV11-1; D gene: NA; J gene: TRBJ2-4; CDR3 protein: CASSRGTEKNIQYF; CDR3 DNA: TGTGCCAGCAGCCGCGGGACAGAGAAAAACATTCAGTACTTC
clone size: NA; V gene: TRBV7-3; D gene: NA; J gene: TRBJ1-1; CDR3 protein: CASSPTGGYTEAFF; CDR3 DNA: TGTGCCAGCAGCCCCACGGGGGGGTACACTGAAGCTTTCTTT
clone size: many; V gene: TRBV5-1; D gene: NA; J gene: TRBJ2-6; CDR3 protein: CASSERVSGANVLTF; CDR3 DNA: TGCGCCAGCAGCGAGAGGGTATCTGGGGCCAACGTCCTGACTTTC
clone size: many; V gene: TRBV9; D gene: NA; J gene: TRBJ2-1; CDR3 protein: CASSVDRNEQFF; CDR3 DNA: TGTGCCAGCAGCGTAGACAGGAATGAGCAGTTCTTC
clone size: many; V gene: TRBV7-3; D gene: TRBD1; J gene: TRBJ2-7; CDR3 protein: CASSIQGQVSEQYF; CDR3 DNA: TGTGCCAGCAGCATACAGGGGCAGGTCTCCGAGCAGTACTTC
clone size: NA; V gene: TRBV5-1; D gene: NA; J gene: TRBJ2-4; CDR3 protein: CASSLYNGGNIQYF; CDR3 DNA: TGCGCCAGCAGCTTGTATAACGGGGGAAACATTCAGTACTTC
clone size: many; V gene: TRBV7-2; D gene: NA; J gene: TRBJ2-1; CDR3 protein: CASSFGAHNEQFF; CDR3 DNA: TGTGCCAGCAGCTTCGGGGCTCACAATGAGCAGTTCTTC
clone size: many; V gene: TRBV27; D gene: NA; J gene: TRBJ2-7; CDR3 protein: CASSFSGRARYEQYF; CDR3 DNA: TGTGCCAGCAGTTTTTCGGGCAGGGCGAGATACGAGCAGTACTTC
clone size: many; V gene: TRBV5-5; D gene: NA; J gene: TRBJ1-1; CDR3 protein: CASSLVGLPNTEAFF; CDR3 DNA: TGTGCCAGCAGCCTTGTTGGGCTGCCTAACACTGAAGCTTTCTTT
clone size: many; V gene: TRBV12-3/TRBV12-4; D gene: TRBD1; J gene: TRBJ1-2; CDR3 protein: CASSRYRGMYGYTF; CDR3 DNA: TGTGCCAGCAGCCGCTACAGGGGCATGTATGGCTACACCTTC
clone size: many; V gene: TRBV7-9; D gene: NA; J gene: TRBJ2-3; CDR3 protein: CASSFGTSTDTQYF; CDR3 DNA: TGTGCCAGCAGCTTCGGGACTTCCACAGATACGCAGTATTTT
clone size: NA; V gene: TRBV20-1; D gene: NA; J gene: TRBJ1-2; CDR3 protein: CSARDPEKWGYTF; CDR3 DNA: TGCAGTGCTAGAGACCCGGAAAAGTGGGGCTACACCTTC
clone size: many; V gene: TRBV29-1; D gene: TRBD2; J gene: TRBJ2-5; CDR3 protein: CSVDGAGGLGETQYF; CDR3 DNA: TGCAGCGTTGATGGAGCGGGGGGGCTCGGGGAGACCCAGTACTTC
clone size: many; V gene: TRBV20-1; D gene: NA; J gene: TRBJ2-3; CDR3 protein: CSAPPRRGPGGTDTQYF; CDR3 DNA: TGCAGTGCTCCCCCTCGCCGGGGGCCTGGGGGCACAGATACGCAGTATTTT
clone size: many; V gene: TRBV7-2; D gene: TRBD1; J gene: TRBJ2-3; CDR3 protein: CASSLETGQYTDTQYF; CDR3 DNA: TGTGCCAGCAGCTTAGAGACAGGGCAATACACAGATACGCAGTATTTT
clone size: few; V gene: TRBV9; D gene: NA; J gene: TRBJ1-1; CDR3 protein: CASSVGSPGATEAFF; CDR3 DNA: TGTGCCAGCAGCGTAGGCTCGCCGGGGGCCACTGAAGCTTTCTTT